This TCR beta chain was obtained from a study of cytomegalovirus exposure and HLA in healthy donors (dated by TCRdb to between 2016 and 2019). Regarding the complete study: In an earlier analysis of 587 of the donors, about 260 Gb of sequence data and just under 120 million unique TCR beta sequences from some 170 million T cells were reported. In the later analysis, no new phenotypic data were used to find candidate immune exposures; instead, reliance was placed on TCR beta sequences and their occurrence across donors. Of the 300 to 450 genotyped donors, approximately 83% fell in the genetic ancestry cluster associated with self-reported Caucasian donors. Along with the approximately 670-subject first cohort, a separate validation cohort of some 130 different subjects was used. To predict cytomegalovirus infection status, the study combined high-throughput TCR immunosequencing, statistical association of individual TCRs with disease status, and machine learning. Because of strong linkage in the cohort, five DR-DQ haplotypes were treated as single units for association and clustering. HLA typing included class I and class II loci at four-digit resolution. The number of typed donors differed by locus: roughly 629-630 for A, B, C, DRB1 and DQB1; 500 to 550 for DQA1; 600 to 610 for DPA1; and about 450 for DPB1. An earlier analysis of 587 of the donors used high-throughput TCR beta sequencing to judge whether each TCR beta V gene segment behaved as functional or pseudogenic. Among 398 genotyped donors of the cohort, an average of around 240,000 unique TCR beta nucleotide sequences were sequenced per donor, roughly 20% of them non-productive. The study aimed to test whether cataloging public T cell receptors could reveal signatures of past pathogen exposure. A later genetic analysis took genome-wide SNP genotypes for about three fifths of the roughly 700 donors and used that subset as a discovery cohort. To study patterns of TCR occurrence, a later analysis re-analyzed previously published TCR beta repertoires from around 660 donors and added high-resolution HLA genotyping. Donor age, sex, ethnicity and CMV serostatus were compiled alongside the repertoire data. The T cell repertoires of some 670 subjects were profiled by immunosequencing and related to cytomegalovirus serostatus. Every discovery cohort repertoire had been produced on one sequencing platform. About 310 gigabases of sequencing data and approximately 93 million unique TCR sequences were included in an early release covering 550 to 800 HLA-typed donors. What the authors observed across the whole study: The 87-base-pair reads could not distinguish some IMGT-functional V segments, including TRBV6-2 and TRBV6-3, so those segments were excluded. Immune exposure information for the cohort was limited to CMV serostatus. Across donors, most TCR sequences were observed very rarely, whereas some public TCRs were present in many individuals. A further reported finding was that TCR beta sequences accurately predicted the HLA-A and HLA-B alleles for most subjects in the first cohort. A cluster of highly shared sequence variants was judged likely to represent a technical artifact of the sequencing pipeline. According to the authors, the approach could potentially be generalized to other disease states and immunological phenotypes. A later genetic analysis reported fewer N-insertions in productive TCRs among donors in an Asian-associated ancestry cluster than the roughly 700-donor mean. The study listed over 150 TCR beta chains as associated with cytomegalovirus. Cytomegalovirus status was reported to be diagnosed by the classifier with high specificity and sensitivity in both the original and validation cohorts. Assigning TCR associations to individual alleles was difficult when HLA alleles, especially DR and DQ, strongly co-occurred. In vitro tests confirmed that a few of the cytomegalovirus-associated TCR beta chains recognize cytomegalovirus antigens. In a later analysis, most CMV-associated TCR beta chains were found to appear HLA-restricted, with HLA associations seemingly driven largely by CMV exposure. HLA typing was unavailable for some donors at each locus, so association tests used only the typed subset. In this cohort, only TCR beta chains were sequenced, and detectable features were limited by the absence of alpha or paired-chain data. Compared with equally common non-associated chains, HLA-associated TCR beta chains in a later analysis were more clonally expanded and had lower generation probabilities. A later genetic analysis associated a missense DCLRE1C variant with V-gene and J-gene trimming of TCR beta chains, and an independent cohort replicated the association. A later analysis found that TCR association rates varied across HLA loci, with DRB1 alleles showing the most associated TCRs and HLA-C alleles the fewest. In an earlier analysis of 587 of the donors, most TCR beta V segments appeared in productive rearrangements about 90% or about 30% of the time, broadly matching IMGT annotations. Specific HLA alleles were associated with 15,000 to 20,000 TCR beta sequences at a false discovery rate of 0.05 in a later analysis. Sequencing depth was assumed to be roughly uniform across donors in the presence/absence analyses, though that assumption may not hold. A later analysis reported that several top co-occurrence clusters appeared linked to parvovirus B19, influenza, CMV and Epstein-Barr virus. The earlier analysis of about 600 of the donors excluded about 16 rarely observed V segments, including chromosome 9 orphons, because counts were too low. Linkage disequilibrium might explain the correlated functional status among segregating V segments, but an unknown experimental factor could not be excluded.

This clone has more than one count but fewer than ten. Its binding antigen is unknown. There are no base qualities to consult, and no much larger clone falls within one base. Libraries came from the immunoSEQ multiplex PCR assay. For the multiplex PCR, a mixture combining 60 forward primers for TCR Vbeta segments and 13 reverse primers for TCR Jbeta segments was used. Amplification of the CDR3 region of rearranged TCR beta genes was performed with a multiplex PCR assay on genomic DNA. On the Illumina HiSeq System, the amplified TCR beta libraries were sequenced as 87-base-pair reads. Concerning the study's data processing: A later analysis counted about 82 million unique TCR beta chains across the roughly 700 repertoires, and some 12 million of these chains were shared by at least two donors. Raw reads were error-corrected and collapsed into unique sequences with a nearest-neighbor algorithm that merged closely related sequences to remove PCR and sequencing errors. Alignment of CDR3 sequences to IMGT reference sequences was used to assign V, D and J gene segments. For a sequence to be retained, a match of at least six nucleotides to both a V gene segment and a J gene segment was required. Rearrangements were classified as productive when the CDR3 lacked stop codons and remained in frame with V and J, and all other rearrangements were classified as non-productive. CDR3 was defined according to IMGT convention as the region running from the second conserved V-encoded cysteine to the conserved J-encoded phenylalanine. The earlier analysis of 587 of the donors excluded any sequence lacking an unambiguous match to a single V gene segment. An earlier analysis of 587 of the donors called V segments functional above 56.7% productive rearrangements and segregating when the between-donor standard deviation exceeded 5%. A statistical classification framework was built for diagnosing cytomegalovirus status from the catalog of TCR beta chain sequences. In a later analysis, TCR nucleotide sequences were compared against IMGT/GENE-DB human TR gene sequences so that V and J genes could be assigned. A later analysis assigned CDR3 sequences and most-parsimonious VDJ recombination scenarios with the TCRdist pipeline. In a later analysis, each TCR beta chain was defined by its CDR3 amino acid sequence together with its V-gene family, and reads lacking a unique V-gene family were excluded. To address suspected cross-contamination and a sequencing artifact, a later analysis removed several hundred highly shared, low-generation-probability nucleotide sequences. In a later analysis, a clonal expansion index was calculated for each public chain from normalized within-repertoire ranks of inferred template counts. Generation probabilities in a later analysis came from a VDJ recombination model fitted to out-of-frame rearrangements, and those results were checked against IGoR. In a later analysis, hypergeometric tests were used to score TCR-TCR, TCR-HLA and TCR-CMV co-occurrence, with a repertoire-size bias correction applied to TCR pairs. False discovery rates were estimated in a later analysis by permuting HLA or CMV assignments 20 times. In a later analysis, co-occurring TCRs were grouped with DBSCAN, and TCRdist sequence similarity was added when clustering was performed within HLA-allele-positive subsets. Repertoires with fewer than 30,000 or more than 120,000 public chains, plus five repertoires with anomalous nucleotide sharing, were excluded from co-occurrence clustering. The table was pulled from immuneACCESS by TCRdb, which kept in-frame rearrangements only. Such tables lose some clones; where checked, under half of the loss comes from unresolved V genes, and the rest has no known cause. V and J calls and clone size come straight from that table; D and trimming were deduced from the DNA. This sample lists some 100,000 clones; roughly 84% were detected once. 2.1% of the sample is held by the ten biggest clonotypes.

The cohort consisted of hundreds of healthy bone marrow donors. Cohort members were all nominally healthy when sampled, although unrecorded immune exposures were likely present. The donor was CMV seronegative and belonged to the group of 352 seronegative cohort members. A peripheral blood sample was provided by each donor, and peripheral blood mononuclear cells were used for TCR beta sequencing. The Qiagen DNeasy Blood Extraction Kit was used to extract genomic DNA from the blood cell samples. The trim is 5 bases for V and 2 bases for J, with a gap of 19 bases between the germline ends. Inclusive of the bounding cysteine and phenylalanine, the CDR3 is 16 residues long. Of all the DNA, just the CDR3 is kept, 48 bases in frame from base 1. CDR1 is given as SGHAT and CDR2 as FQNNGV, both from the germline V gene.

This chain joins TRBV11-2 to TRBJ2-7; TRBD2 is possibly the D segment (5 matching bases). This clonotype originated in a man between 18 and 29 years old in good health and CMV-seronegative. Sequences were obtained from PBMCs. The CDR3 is CASSHRRLASTYEQYF. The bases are TGTGCCAGCAGCCACCGTCGGCTAGCCAGTACCTACGAGCAGTACTTC.